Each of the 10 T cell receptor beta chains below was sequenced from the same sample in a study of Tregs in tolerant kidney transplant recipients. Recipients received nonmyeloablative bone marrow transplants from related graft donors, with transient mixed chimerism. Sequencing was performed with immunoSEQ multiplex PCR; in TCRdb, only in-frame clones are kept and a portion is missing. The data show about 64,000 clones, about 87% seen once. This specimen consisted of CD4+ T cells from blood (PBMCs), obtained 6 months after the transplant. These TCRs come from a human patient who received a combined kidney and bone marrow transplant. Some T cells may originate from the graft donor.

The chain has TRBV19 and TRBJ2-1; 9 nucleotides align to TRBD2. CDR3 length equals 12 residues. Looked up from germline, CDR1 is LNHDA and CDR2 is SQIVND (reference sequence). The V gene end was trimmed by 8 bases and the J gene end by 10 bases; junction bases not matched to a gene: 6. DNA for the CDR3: TGTGCCAGTGATGGGACTAGCAAGGAGCAGTTCTTC. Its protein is CASDGTSKEQFF.

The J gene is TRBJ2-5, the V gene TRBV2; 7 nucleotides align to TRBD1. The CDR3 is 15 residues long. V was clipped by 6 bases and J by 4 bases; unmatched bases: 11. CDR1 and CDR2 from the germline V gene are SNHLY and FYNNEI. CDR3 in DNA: TGTGCCAGCAGGCCCAGGGGGTCGTCGGTAGAGACCCAGTACTTC. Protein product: CASRPRGSSVETQYF.

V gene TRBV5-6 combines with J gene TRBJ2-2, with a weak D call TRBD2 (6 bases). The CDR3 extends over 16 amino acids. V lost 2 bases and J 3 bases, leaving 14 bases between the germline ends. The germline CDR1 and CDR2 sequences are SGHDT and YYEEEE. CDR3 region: CASSLLSGSYTGELFF. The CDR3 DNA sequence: TGTGCCAGCAGCTTACTTTCCGGGAGCTACACCGGGGAGCTGTTTTTT.

In DNA form, the CDR3 reads TGTGCCAGCAGTGACAGGGACAGGAACACCGGGGAGCTGTTTTTT. Protein: CASSDRDRNTGELFF. V is TRBV25-1 and J is TRBJ2-2; 7 bases are shared with TRBD1. Per the germline V gene, CDR1 is MGHDK and CDR2 is SYGVNS. The junction had 2 bases not matched to a gene; V was cut back by 3 bases and J by 1 base. This CDR3 is built from 15 residues.

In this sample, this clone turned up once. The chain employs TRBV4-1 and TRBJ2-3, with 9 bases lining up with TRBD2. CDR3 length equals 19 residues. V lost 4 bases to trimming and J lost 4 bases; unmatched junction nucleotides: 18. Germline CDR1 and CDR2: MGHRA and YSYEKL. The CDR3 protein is CASSRRGLALGGGADTQYF. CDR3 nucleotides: TGCGCCAGCAGCCGCCGAGGACTAGCGTTAGGAGGAGGGGCAGATACGCAGTATTTT.

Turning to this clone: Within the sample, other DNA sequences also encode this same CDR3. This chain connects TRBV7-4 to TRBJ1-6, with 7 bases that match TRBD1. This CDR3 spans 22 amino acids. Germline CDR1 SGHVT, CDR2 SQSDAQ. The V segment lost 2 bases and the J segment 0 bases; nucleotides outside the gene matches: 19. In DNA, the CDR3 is TGTGCCAGCAGCTTATCCTTTACGCACCCGGGACAGAGATCCTCCTATAATTCACCCCTCCACTTT. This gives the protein CASSLSFTHPGQRSSYNSPLHF.

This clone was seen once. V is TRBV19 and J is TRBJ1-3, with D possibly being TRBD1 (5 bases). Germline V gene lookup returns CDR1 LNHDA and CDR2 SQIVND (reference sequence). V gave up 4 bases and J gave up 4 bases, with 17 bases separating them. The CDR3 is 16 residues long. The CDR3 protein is CASSTHPTVSGNTIYF. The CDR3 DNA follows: TGTGCCAGTAGTACCCACCCGACAGTATCGGGAAACACCATATATTTT.

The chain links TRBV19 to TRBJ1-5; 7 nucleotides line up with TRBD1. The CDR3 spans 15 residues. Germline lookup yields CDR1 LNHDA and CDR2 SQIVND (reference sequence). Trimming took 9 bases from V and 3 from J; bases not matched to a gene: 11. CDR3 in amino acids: CASRDSFPLNQPQHF. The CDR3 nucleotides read TGTGCCAGCCGGGACAGCTTCCCGCTCAATCAGCCCCAGCATTTT.

The CDR3: CASSFGQLNYGYTF. DNA for the CDR3: TGTGCCAGCAGCTTTGGACAGCTTAACTATGGCTACACCTTC. The chain has TRBV7-2 and TRBJ1-2, with D perhaps matching TRBD1 (6 bases). This CDR3 comprises 14 residues. V lost 3 bases and J 1 base, leaving 9 bases between the germline ends. Looked up from germline, CDR1 is SGHTA and CDR2 is FQGNSA.

The CDR3 region is CASSARQFSLYEQYF. CDR3 DNA sequence: TGTGCCAGCAGCGCAAGACAGTTTTCCCTCTACGAGCAGTACTTC. The rearrangement uses TRBV5-6 and TRBJ2-7; the D gene is possibly TRBD1 (5 bases). Germline lookup yields CDR1 SGHDT and CDR2 YYEEEE. The CDR3 extends over 15 amino acids. V dropped 4 bases and J dropped 3 bases, with 17 bases sitting between them.